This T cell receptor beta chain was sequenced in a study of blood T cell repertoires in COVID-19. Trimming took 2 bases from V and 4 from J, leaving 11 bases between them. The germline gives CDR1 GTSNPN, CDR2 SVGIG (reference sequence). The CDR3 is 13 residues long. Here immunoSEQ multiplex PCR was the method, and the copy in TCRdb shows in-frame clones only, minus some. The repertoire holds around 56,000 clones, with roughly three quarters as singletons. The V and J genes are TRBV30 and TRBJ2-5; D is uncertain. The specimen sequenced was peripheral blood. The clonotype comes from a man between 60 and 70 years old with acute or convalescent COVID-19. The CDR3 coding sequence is TGTGCCTGGAGTTTACAGACGCGAGAGACCCAGTACTTC. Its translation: CAWSLQTRETQYF.